These T cell receptor beta chains were read from a single sample in a study of blood T cell repertoires in COVID-19. The data were produced by immunoSEQ multiplex PCR, yet TCRdb's version contains in-frame clones alone and is incomplete. The data hold roughly 120,000 clones, with more than 60% observed a single time. Sequencing was carried out using peripheral blood. These receptors came from a man between 50 and 59 years old with acute or convalescent COVID-19. CDR3s include the opening cysteine and the closing phenylalanine or tryptophan. The D gene is left open where the match is weak. Only some rows state a clone size, as once, few, many or a class for expanded clones.

d_call clone_size cdr3_length j_call v_call cdr3_aa cdr3_nt
TRBD1 few 13 TRBJ1-2 TRBV5-1 CASSWDREVGYTF TGCGCCAGCAGCTGGGACAGGGAGGTTGGCTACACCTTC
- - 14 TRBJ2-2 TRBV6-5 CASSRQTNTGELFF TGTGCCAGCAGCCGCCAGACGAACACCGGGGAGCTGTTTTTT
- - 13 TRBJ1-5 TRBV29-1 CSVQTGDNQPQHF TGCAGCGTACAGACAGGAGATAATCAGCCCCAGCATTTT
- once 19 TRBJ2-2 TRBV29-1 CSVEVPKFGAGKYTGELFF TGCAGCGTTGAAGTACCCAAGTTTGGCGCGGGCAAATACACCGGGGAGCTGTTTTTT
TRBD1 - 16 TRBJ2-7 TRBV23-1 CASSQSSGQGNHEQYF TGCGCCAGCAGTCAATCGTCGGGACAGGGAAACCACGAGCAGTACTTC
- few 14 TRBJ1-4 TRBV2 CASSDTGLNEKLFF TGTGCCAGCAGTGACACGGGTCTTAATGAAAAACTGTTTTTT
TRBD2 - 14 TRBJ2-1 TRBV29-1 CSVEAGTTYNEQFF TGCAGCGTAGAGGCCGGGACTACCTACAATGAGCAGTTCTTC
- - 12 TRBJ1-4 TRBV30 CATTTEGEKLFF TGTGCCACCACGACGGAGGGTGAAAAACTGTTTTTT
- - 14 TRBJ2-5 TRBV11-1 CASSPGRGRETQYF TGTGCCAGCAGCCCAGGCCGTGGGCGAGAGACCCAGTACTTC
TRBD2 many 14 TRBJ2-7 TRBV6-5 CASSWTSGINEQYF TGTGCCAGCAGTTGGACTAGCGGGATCAACGAGCAGTACTTC
- - 14 TRBJ1-5 TRBV2 CASNMDRMAQPQHF TGTGCCAGCAACATGGACAGAATGGCTCAGCCCCAGCATTTT
TRBD2 few 13 TRBJ2-4 TRBV19 CASSMGLADIQYF TGTGCCAGTAGTATGGGACTAGCAGACATTCAGTACTTC
- - 15 TRBJ2-1 TRBV23-1 CASSQWIGTPMEQFF TGCGCCAGCAGTCAATGGATCGGGACTCCCATGGAGCAGTTCTTC
TRBD1 - 15 TRBJ1-4 TRBV9 CASSGDRGTNEKLFF TGTGCCAGCAGCGGTGACAGGGGAACTAATGAAAAACTGTTTTTT
TRBD1 few 15 TRBJ1-5 TRBV5-6 CASSSVGQGNQPQHF TGTGCCAGCAGCTCAGTAGGACAGGGGAATCAGCCCCAGCATTTT
TRBD2 - 14 TRBJ2-7 TRBV7-9 CASSPSGGGYEQYF TGTGCCAGCAGCCCTAGCGGGGGGGGGTACGAGCAGTACTTC
TRBD2 - 15 TRBJ2-5 TRBV20-1 CSASTSGVIKGTQYF TGCAGTGCGAGTACTAGCGGGGTGATTAAAGGGACCCAGTACTTC
- - 15 TRBJ2-5 TRBV6-5 CASSYYDGSEETQYF TGTGCCAGCAGTTACTATGACGGGAGTGAAGAGACCCAGTACTTC
- - 16 TRBJ1-6 TRBV9 CASSVEIQGDDSPLHF TGTGCCAGCAGCGTAGAAATACAGGGTGATGATTCACCCCTCCACTTT
TRBD2 - 18 TRBJ2-7 TRBV23-1 CASRRLAGGPRSSYEQYF TGCGCCAGCAGAAGACTAGCGGGAGGCCCTCGGAGCTCCTACGAGCAGTACTTC
TRBD1 - 16 TRBJ1-2 TRBV13 CASSSLLGQGRYGYTF TGTGCCAGCAGCTCCCTCCTCGGACAGGGGCGATATGGCTACACCTTC
TRBD2 - 14 TRBJ2-1 TRBV7-6 CASSRSGGYNEQFF TGTGCCAGCAGCCGATCCGGGGGGTACAATGAGCAGTTCTTC
TRBD2 once 14 TRBJ2-7 TRBV19 CASSGLAGAYEQYF TGTGCCAGTTCCGGACTAGCGGGAGCTTACGAGCAGTACTTC
- - 13 TRBJ2-5 TRBV6-2/TRBV6-3 CASSWGQGETQYF TGTGCCAGCAGTTGGGGCCAAGGGGAGACCCAGTACTTC
TRBD1 - 14 TRBJ1-4 TRBV5-4 CASSSGQGSEKLFF TGTGCCAGCAGCTCTGGACAGGGTAGTGAAAAACTGTTTTTT
TRBD1 - 14 TRBJ1-2 TRBV25-1 CASGWGQGAQGYTF TGTGCCAGCGGGTGGGGACAGGGGGCGCAAGGCTACACCTTC
TRBD1 few 16 TRBJ1-4 TRBV5-1 CASSSGQGGTNEKLFF TGCGCCAGCAGCTCCGGACAGGGTGGGACTAATGAAAAACTGTTTTTT
- - 16 TRBJ1-2 TRBV7-9 CASSLAGRQGRDGYTF TGTGCCAGCAGCTTAGCCGGGAGGCAGGGGAGGGATGGCTACACCTTC
- - 15 TRBJ2-2 TRBV15 CATSAGSANTGELFF TGTGCCACCAGCGCAGGGTCCGCGAACACCGGGGAGCTGTTTTTT
TRBD2 - 17 TRBJ2-1 TRBV7-3 CASSPRGLAGEGYEQFF TGTGCCAGCAGCCCCCGGGGACTAGCGGGAGAAGGATATGAGCAGTTCTTC
- - 15 TRBJ1-4 TRBV14 CASSQTYWYNEKLFF TGTGCCAGCAGCCAAACGTACTGGTATAATGAAAAACTGTTTTTT